Below are 30 T cell receptor beta chains sequenced from a single sample in a study of cytomegalovirus exposure and HLA in healthy donors. 13 Jbeta primers and 60 Vbeta primers were used for the PCR. TCRdb keeps only in-frame clones here, not all; method: immunoSEQ multiplex PCR. The repertoire consists of roughly 150,000 clones, with almost 75% occurring once and the leading ten covering roughly 5.4%. The specimen sequenced was PBMCs. Receptors originate from a woman aged 18-30 years in good health and CMV-seropositive.

The rearrangement uses TRBV11-2 and TRBJ2-7; D call uncertain. CDR1 and CDR2 (germline): SGHAT, FQNNGV. V lost 5 bases and J lost 3, with 5 bases in between. CDR3 length: 11 amino acids. CDR3 coding DNA: TGTGCCAGCAGCCAAATCTACGAGCAGTACTTC. Protein sequence: CASSQIYEQYF.

In this sample, this clone turned up a few times. The rearrangement joins TRBV30 to TRBJ1-1, with D possibly TRBD1 on 6 matching bases. V dropped 3 bases and J dropped 2 bases, with 19 bases sitting between them. The CDR3 totals 16 residues. CDR1 is GTSNPN and CDR2 is SVGIG in the germline V gene (reference sequence). Written as DNA, the CDR3 is TGTGCCTGGAGCCCGCTCACAGGGAGTATAAACACTGAAGCTTTCTTT. Translating gives CAWSPLTGSINTEAFF.

The count of this clone is one. This chain joins TRBV9 and TRBJ2-5; D is perhaps TRBD2 (5 bases). CDR1 and CDR2 from the germline V gene are SGDLS and YYNGEE. The CDR3 is made up of 12 amino acids. Between the trimmed V and J ends, which lost 4 bases and 7 bases, there was a span of 11 bases. CDR3 DNA sequence: TGTGCCAGCAGCCCAGGAGGAATGACCCAGTACTTC. It translates to CASSPGGMTQYF.

This clone was detected only a few times. This rearrangement joins TRBV29-1 to TRBJ1-3; 7 positions agree with TRBD1. The CDR3 length is 18 residues. Germline CDR1 is SQVTM and CDR2 is ANQGSEA. Trimming took 1 base from V and 1 from J; bases not matched to a gene: 13. The CDR3: CSVEVRKQGPSSGNTIYF. The CDR3 nucleotides read TGCAGCGTTGAAGTCCGAAAACAGGGGCCGTCTTCTGGAAACACCATATATTTT.

The rearrangement links TRBV4-3 to TRBJ2-2; possible D gene TRBD2, 5 bases. V shed 0 bases and J shed 5 bases, with 16 bases lying between them. The CDR3 contains 17 residues. The V gene's germline CDR1 is LGHNA and CDR2 YSLEER. The CDR3 sequence is CASSQEFGGLWTGELFF. As DNA, the CDR3 is TGCGCCAGCAGCCAAGAGTTTGGAGGACTGTGGACCGGGGAGCTGTTTTTT.

There are a few counts of this clone. CDR3 DNA sequence: TGTGCCAGCAGCCCCCGTGCCGGGGAGCTGTTTTTT. Translated: CASSPRAGELFF. This chain connects TRBV9 to TRBJ2-2, with D uncertain. This CDR3 comprises 12 residues. V dropped 4 bases and J dropped 6 bases, with 7 bases sitting between them. Germline V gene lookup returns CDR1 SGDLS and CDR2 YYNGEE.

This chain uses TRBV30 with TRBJ1-3, with D possibly TRBD1 on 5 matching bases. CDR1 and CDR2 from the germline V gene are GTSNPN and SVGIG (reference sequence). The CDR3 sequence is 15 residues long. The ends were cut back, 0 bases at V and 2 bases at J, with 11 bases in the middle. This CDR3 reads CAWSVTGAPGNTIYF. The CDR3 DNA reads as TGTGCCTGGAGTGTGACTGGGGCGCCTGGAAACACCATATATTTT. Complete variable domain (other parts from reference TRBV30 and TRBJ1-3): SQTIHQWPATLVQPVGSPLSLECTVEGTSNPNLYWYRQAAGRGLQLLFYSVGIGQISSEVPQNLSASRPQDRQFILSSKKLLLSDSGFYLCAWSVTGAPGNTIYFGEGSWLTVV.

In DNA, the CDR3 is TGTGCCAGCAGCTTGGGTGGGGGGGCAATAAATGAGCAGTTCTTC. Amino acid sequence: CASSLGGGAINEQFF. This chain links TRBV5-4 with TRBJ2-1, with D possibly TRBD2 on 7 matching bases. The V end lost 0 bases, the J end lost 7 bases, and 14 bases lay between the germline ends. This CDR3 region has 15 residues. Germline V gene data show CDR1 as SGHNT and CDR2 as YYREEE (reference sequence).

The rearrangement uses TRBV30 and TRBJ1-2; weak D call: TRBD1 (6 bases). The CDR3 is made up of 13 amino acids. Germline CDR1 GTSNPN, CDR2 SVGIG (reference sequence). Deletions cut 5 bases from V and 6 bases from J, with 16 bases between. The DNA of the CDR3 is TGTGCCTGGGGACAGTCCGAAGGGGATGGCTACACCTTC. Translated: CAWGQSEGDGYTF.

This clone has just one count. The J gene is TRBJ2-5, the V gene TRBV7-2; 13 nucleotides align to TRBD2. The germline CDR1 and CDR2 sequences are SGHTA and FQGNSA. This CDR3 contains 19 residues. Unmatched junction bases numbered 11, after V lost 0 bases and J lost 4 bases. In DNA form, the CDR3 reads TGTGCCAGCAGCTTAGCCCCTACTAGCGGGGGGGCCGGGGGAGAGACCCAGTACTTC. Its protein product is CASSLAPTSGGAGGETQYF.

This clone was detected only a few times. The chain carries TRBV10-1 and TRBJ1-2; D is possibly TRBD1 (5 bases). Germline assignment: CDR1 WNHNN and CDR2 SYGVQD (reference sequence). The germline V and J ends were trimmed by 2 bases and 1 base, with 11 bases remaining between them. This CDR3 is 15 amino acids long. CDR3: CASSERKQVNYGYTF. As DNA, the CDR3 is TGCGCCAGCAGTGAGCGAAAACAGGTTAACTATGGCTACACCTTC.

This chain connects TRBV15 to TRBJ1-5; D unclear. The germline CDR1 and CDR2 sequences are LNHNV and YYDKDF (reference sequence). This CDR3 contains 20 residues. V was clipped by 1 base and J by 0 bases, with 22 bases between them. Here the CDR3 reads CATSRGNWREFGYSNQPQHF. The CDR3 nucleotides are TGTGCCACCAGCAGAGGCAATTGGCGGGAATTTGGATATAGCAATCAGCCCCAGCATTTT. The variable domain in full, with the rest retrieved from reference TRBV15 and TRBJ1-5, is DAMVIQNPRYQVTQFGKPVTLSCSQTLNHNVMYWYQQKSSQAPKLLFHYYDKDFNNEADTPDNFQSRRPNTSFCFLDIRSPGLGDTAMYLCATSRGNWREFGYSNQPQHFGDGTRLSIL.

This clone was seen a few times. The V gene is TRBV18, the J gene TRBJ1-1, with 10 bases fitting TRBD1. Trimming cost V 1 base and J 5 bases; bases outside gene matches: 1. CDR1 KGHSH and CDR2 LQKENI come from the germline V gene. The CDR3 totals 14 residues. Here the CDR3 DNA reads TGTGCCAGCTCACCACGACAGGGGGCAACTGAAGCTTTCTTT. Translating gives CASSPRQGATEAFF.

This rearrangement joins TRBV18 to TRBJ2-7, with a weak D call TRBD2 (5 bases). The CDR3 runs to 14 residues. Trimming took off 3 bases at V and 3 bases at J, with 12 bases between the two ends. Germline V gene lookup returns CDR1 KGHSH and CDR2 LQKENI. DNA of the CDR3: TGTGCCAGCTCACCCGGGAACTTTGGCTACGAGCAGTACTTC. Translating gives CASSPGNFGYEQYF.

This chain joins TRBV11-2 and TRBJ1-2; D remains unclear. The CDR3 is 12 amino acids. Trimming removed 5 bases at V and 5 bases at J, with 9 bases between. Germline-derived CDR1 and CDR2 are SGHAT and FQNNGV. CDR3 DNA: TGTGCCAGCAGCCGGGGAGAGTATGGCTACACCTTC. Translating it yields CASSRGEYGYTF.

This clone was seen more than once but under ten times. This rearrangement joins TRBV4-1 to TRBJ1-5, with TRBD1 identical over 7 bases. Germline V gives CDR1 MGHRA, CDR2 YSYEKL. V trimming: 1 base; J trimming: 1 base; junction bases outside the gene matches: 1. This CDR3 is 15 amino acids long. This CDR3 reads CASSQGGGSNQPQHF. The CDR3 coding sequence is TGCGCCAGCAGCCAAGGAGGGGGCAGCAATCAGCCCCAGCATTTT.

This rearrangement joins TRBV19 to TRBJ2-1; tentative D call: TRBD2 (7 bases). V lost 3 bases and J lost 4, with 19 bases in between. In germline, CDR1 is LNHDA, CDR2 SQIVND (reference sequence). The CDR3 runs to 17 residues. The CDR3 spells CASSMRATGGLYNEQFF. The DNA of the CDR3 is TGTGCCAGTAGTATGAGGGCCACCGGGGGGCTATACAATGAGCAGTTCTTC.

The chain couples TRBV6-5 to TRBJ2-7; TRBD1 agrees at 8 bases. The CDR3 extends over 15 amino acids. Germline V gene data show CDR1 as MNHEY and CDR2 as SVGAGI. Losses at the gene ends were 6 bases for V and 0 bases for J; bases not matched to a gene: 7. CDR3 sequence: CASRTRGRNSYEQYF. Written as DNA, the CDR3 is TGTGCCAGCAGGACCAGGGGGCGAAACTCCTACGAGCAGTACTTC.

The sample holds one count of this clone. The chain is built from TRBV9 and TRBJ2-1, with 10 bases matching TRBD2. Trimming cost V 4 bases and J 4 bases; bases outside gene matches: 5. From germline, CDR1 is SGDLS and CDR2 YYNGEE. The CDR3 runs to 15 residues. CDR3 sequence (DNA): TGTGCCAGCAGCAAAAGCGGGGGGGTATACAATGAGCAGTTCTTC. Translation: CASSKSGGVYNEQFF. The complete variable domain, with remaining parts taken from reference TRBV9 and TRBJ2-1, reads DSGVTQTPKHLITATGQRVTLRCSPRSGDLSVYWYQQSLDQGLQFLIQYYNGEERAKGNILERFSAQQFPDLHSELNLSSLELGDSALYFCASSKSGGVYNEQFFGPGTRLTVL.

In the case of this clone: At the DNA level, this CDR3 is encoded by other sequences in the same sample as well. The gene calls are TRBV6-6 and TRBJ2-5; 8 nucleotides match TRBD2. V shed 2 bases, J shed 5 bases, and the junction held 4 bases outside the gene matches. Germline lookup yields CDR1 MNHNY and CDR2 SVGAGI (reference sequence). This CDR3 comprises 14 residues. CDR3 region: CASSYRGGLETQYF. As DNA, the CDR3 is TGTGCCAGCAGTTACCGCGGGGGGCTGGAGACCCAGTACTTC.

The gene calls are TRBV2 and TRBJ1-2; a possible D gene is TRBD1 (5 bases). Germline lookup yields CDR1 SNHLY and CDR2 FYNNEI. V lost 6 bases, J lost 2 bases, and 13 bases lay in between. CDR3 length: 14 residues. The chain's CDR3 is CASSAGPSNYGYTF. The CDR3 coding sequence is TGTGCCAGCAGCGCGGGACCGTCGAACTATGGCTACACCTTC.

This rearrangement joins TRBV5-1 to TRBJ2-1; D might be TRBD2 (7 bases). The germline CDR1 and CDR2 sequences are SGHRS and YFSETQ. The CDR3 totals 15 residues. The V and J ends lost 1 base and 6 bases respectively, with 14 bases between them. In DNA, the CDR3 is TGCGCCAGCAGCTTGTTTGGGGGGGCGGGCAATGAGCAGTTCTTC. The encoded protein is CASSLFGGAGNEQFF. Full variable domain (rest looked up from reference TRBV5-1 and TRBJ2-1): KAGVTQTPRYLIKTRGQQVTLSCSPISGHRSVSWYQQTPGQGLQFLFEYFSETQRNKGNFPGRFSGRQFSNSRSEMNVSTLELGDSALYLCASSLFGGAGNEQFFGPGTRLTVL.

The chain links TRBV16 to TRBJ2-7; the D gene is possibly TRBD1 (6 bases). The V end lost 4 bases, the J end lost 2 bases, and 12 bases lay between the germline ends. The CDR3 totals 14 residues. The germline V gene encodes CDR1 KGHSY and CDR2 FQNENV. CDR3 coding DNA: TGTGCCAGCAGCCCTAATCAGGGGACCTACGAGCAGTACTTC. Protein: CASSPNQGTYEQYF.

V and J are TRBV6-6 and TRBJ1-1, with D maybe TRBD1 (6 bases). Trimming removed 2 bases from V and 2 bases from J, with 12 bases in between. CDR1 MNHNY and CDR2 SVGAGI come from the germline V gene (reference sequence). This CDR3 has 15 amino acids. The CDR3: CASSYGGARNTEAFF. The CDR3, as DNA: TGTGCCAGCAGTTACGGGGGCGCGAGAAACACTGAAGCTTTCTTT.

As DNA, the CDR3 is TGTGCCTGGAGTGGGACAGAATATCAGCCCCAGCATTTT. Protein: CAWSGTEYQPQHF. The chain employs TRBV30 and TRBJ1-5, with a tentative D call TRBD1 (6 bases). Germline V gene sequence: CDR1 GTSNPN, CDR2 SVGIG (reference sequence). Trimming took 1 base from V and 5 from J, leaving 9 bases between them. The CDR3 extends over 13 amino acids.

The V and J genes are TRBV5-4 and TRBJ2-7; D unclear. V was trimmed by 0 bases and J by 3 bases, leaving 13 bases between them. The CDR3 has 15 residues. CDR1 and CDR2 from the germline V gene are SGHNT and YYREEE (reference sequence). CDR3 sequence (DNA): TGTGCCAGCAGCTTGGGCAGGAATTTCGGCTACGAGCAGTACTTC. Its protein product is CASSLGRNFGYEQYF.

The gene calls are TRBV19 and TRBJ1-2; tentatively, D is TRBD1 (6 bases). The CDR3 extends over 16 amino acids. Germline V gives CDR1 LNHDA, CDR2 SQIVND (reference sequence). Trimming removed 0 bases at V and 4 bases at J, with 15 bases between. In nucleotides, the CDR3 is TGTGCCAGTAGTATAGATGGGGGCTACTGGGGCTATGGCTACACCTTC. This translates into CASSIDGGYWGYGYTF.

This clone appeared a few times. The V and J genes are TRBV18 and TRBJ2-1, with 11 bases aligning to TRBD1. This CDR3 spans 15 amino acids. V shed 3 bases, J shed 9 bases, and the junction held 7 bases outside the gene matches. The germline V gene encodes CDR1 KGHSH and CDR2 LQKENI. The chain's CDR3 is CASSPGTGGRGEQFF. The CDR3 DNA reads as TGTGCCAGCTCACCGGGGACAGGGGGAAGAGGTGAGCAGTTCTTC.

The chain has TRBV10-3 and TRBJ1-1; D perhaps matches TRBD1 (5 bases). Germline V CDR1 and CDR2: ENHRY, SYGVKD. V lost 4 bases and J lost 5, with 8 bases in between. The CDR3 has 12 amino acids. The CDR3: CAISGAGTEAFF. The CDR3 coding sequence is TGTGCCATCAGTGGGGCAGGGACTGAAGCTTTCTTT.

In this sample, this clone turned up a few times. The chain uses TRBV6-5 and TRBJ2-5, with a possible D match to TRBD1 (6 bases). Germline V gives CDR1 MNHEY, CDR2 SVGAGI. The CDR3 covers 13 residues. With 5 bases removed from V and 7 bases from J, the gap between germline ends came to 14 bases. CDR3 nucleotide sequence: TGTGCCAGCAGTCCAACAGGGATGGGGACCCAGTACTTC. Amino acids: CASSPTGMGTQYF.